This TCR beta chain was retrieved from a study of T cells in Graves' hyperthyroidism and ophthalmopathy. Uncontrolled infection, other autoimmune disease, pregnancy or lactation barred patients from enrollment. The PBMCs were sourced from fresh peripheral blood (around 10 ml). Researchers amplified the TCR beta CDR3 regions from RNA transcripts. The HTBI set primed first-round TCR CDR3 RT-PCR. MiXCR, run by TCRdb on the multiplex PCR reads, gives a single entry per CDR3 protein. The table lists 350,000 to 500,000 distinct CDR3 sequences, about 13% of them singletons. With 0 bases clipped from V and 2 bases from J, the junction kept 5 bases outside the gene matches. Looked up from germline, CDR1 is SGDLS and CDR2 is YYNGEE. This CDR3 has 15 residues.

Source material: blood. V and J are TRBV9 and TRBJ2-7; 7 nucleotides agree with TRBD1. The receptor comes from a woman between 18 and 29 years old with Graves' hyperthyroidism. This chain's CDR3 is CASSVDQGVTYEQYF. The DNA of the CDR3 is TGTGCCAGCAGCGTAGACCAGGGGGTTACCTACGAGCAGTACTTC.